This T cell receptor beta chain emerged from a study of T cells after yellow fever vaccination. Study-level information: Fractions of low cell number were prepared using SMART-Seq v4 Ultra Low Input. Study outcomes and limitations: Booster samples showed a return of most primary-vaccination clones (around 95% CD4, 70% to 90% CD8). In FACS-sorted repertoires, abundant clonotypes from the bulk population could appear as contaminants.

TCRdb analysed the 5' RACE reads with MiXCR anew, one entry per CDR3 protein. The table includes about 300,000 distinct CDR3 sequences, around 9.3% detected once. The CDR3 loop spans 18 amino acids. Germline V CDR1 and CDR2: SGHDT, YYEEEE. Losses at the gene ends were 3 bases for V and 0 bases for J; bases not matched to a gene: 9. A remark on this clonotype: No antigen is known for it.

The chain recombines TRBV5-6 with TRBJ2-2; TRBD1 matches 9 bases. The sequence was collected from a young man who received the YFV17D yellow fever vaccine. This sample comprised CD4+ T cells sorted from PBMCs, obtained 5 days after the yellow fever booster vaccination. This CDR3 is CASSYPRTGAANTGELFF. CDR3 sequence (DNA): TGTGCCAGCAGCTATCCCCGGACAGGGGCCGCGAACACCGGGGAGCTGTTTTTT.